This TCR beta chain came from a study of shared clonotypes between healthy human individuals. About the study: Donors had three CD4 naive, three CD4 memory, two CD8 naive and one CD8 memory plate apiece. Study-wide points: The four-donor shared clonotypes exceeded non-shared clonotypes in generation probability, with non-shared ones scoring lower.

As regards this clone: Antigen: not known.

Profiling relied on immunoSEQ multiplex PCR, and the TCRdb table lists in-frame clones only, not all of them. This table holds over a million clones, 70% to 80% found once. The V and J ends lost 9 bases and 9 bases respectively, with 20 bases between them. Germline lookup yields CDR1 MDHEN and CDR2 SYDVKM. This CDR3 is 14 amino acids long. V is TRBV28 and J is TRBJ2-2; possibly TRBD1 for D (6 bases). The sequence derives from a man between 18 and 29 years old in good health. Source material: memory CD4+ T cells sorted from blood. As for subset: CD45RA-negative fraction. The CDR3 DNA reads TGTGCCAGTAAGGAAGGGGACAACCTCAGGGAGCTGTTTTTT. This translates into CASKEGDNLRELFF.